A selection of T cell receptor beta chains follows, all from one sample in a study of blood T cell repertoires in COVID-19. Method: immunoSEQ multiplex PCR; TCRdb's copy keeps in-frame clones and lacks some. The sample carries around 390,000 clones, approximately 87% recorded once. The specimen sequenced was PBMCs or T cells enriched from blood (not recorded which). The receptor source for this set is a woman aged 50 to 60 who had recovered from COVID-19. CDR3s include the opening cysteine and the closing phenylalanine or tryptophan. D genes are given only for firm matches. Clone size appears in some rows only: once, few, many, or a class for an expanded clone.

j_gene,d_gene,abundance,v_gene,CDR3nt,CDR3aa
TRBJ1-6,.,.,TRBV4-3,TGCGCCAGCAGCCAAGAGGCGGCCGCGGGTAGGTCGGAAAGACCCCTCCACTTT,CASSQEAAAGRSERPLHF
TRBJ2-3,.,.,TRBV5-6,TGTGCCAGCAGCTTCAGAGGGCCCGGCACAGATACGCAGTATTTT,CASSFRGPGTDTQYF
TRBJ2-5,TRBD1,few,TRBV19,TGTGCCAGTAGTTCGGTGGGACAGGGTAAAGAGACCCAGTACTTC,CASSSVGQGKETQYF
TRBJ2-7,.,.,TRBV11-2,TGTGCCAGCAGCTTAGAGTCTGGCGGCGAGCAGTACTTC,CASSLESGGEQYF
TRBJ1-6,.,.,TRBV4-1,TGCGCCAGCAGCCAAGTCAGGGGCGATGAACCCTATAATTCACCCCTCCACTTT,CASSQVRGDEPYNSPLHF
TRBJ1-1,TRBD1,.,TRBV5-6,TGTGCCAGCAGCCGAGGACAGGGAGTCACTGAAGCTTTCTTT,CASSRGQGVTEAFF
TRBJ2-3,TRBD2,.,TRBV15,TGTGCCACCAGCGAACTAGCGGGGGTTAATACGCAGTATTTT,CATSELAGVNTQYF
TRBJ2-1,TRBD2,.,TRBV7-9,TGTGCCAGCAGCCCTCGGACTAGCAACCCGAATTACAATGAGCAGTTCTTC,CASSPRTSNPNYNEQFF
TRBJ1-6,.,.,TRBV7-2,TGTGCCAGCAGCTTAGCGGGGCAGGGTGGTAATTCACCCCTCCACTTT,CASSLAGQGGNSPLHF
TRBJ2-7,.,.,TRBV29-1,TGCAGCGTTGCAACAGACTCCTACGAGCAGTACTTC,CSVATDSYEQYF
TRBJ1-1,TRBD1,once,TRBV7-8,TGTGCCAGCAGCTTTGCAGGGGGCAGTTCTGAAGCTTTCTTT,CASSFAGGSSEAFF
TRBJ1-6,.,.,TRBV7-2,TGTGCCAGCAGCTTAGACGGGGGAGCAACCTCCTATAATTCACCCCTCCACTTT,CASSLDGGATSYNSPLHF
TRBJ1-5,.,.,TRBV27,TGTGCCAGCAGTTTATCTTTTCGTACAGGGATCGATCAGCCCCAGCATTTT,CASSLSFRTGIDQPQHF
TRBJ2-1,.,.,TRBV7-9,TGTGCCAGCAGCCCCCCCGGGGGGCCCTCCAATGAGCAGTTCTTC,CASSPPGGPSNEQFF
TRBJ2-7,.,.,TRBV5-4,TGTGCCAGCAGCCCCTATGCGGGGTCTCCCTACGAGCAGTACTTC,CASSPYAGSPYEQYF
TRBJ2-6,TRBD1,.,TRBV6-6,TGTGCCAGCAGTCCGAACTCTCGGGGTTTCGCAGGGGGCTACTCTGGGGCCAACGTCCTGACTTTC,CASSPNSRGFAGGYSGANVLTF
TRBJ2-5,TRBD2,.,TRBV28,TGTGCCAGCAGCCCCAGAGCGGGGAGACCCCAAGAGACCCAGTACTTC,CASSPRAGRPQETQYF
TRBJ1-5,TRBD1,.,TRBV2,TGTGCCAGCAGGCAGCAGGGGGCTGGCAATCAGCCCCAGCATTTT,CASRQQGAGNQPQHF
TRBJ1-1,.,few,TRBV19,TGTGCCAGTAGTTTTGGACAGATCATGGCTTTCTTT,CASSFGQIMAFF
TRBJ1-1,.,.,TRBV7-2,TGTGCCAGCAGCTTAGGGGGCGACAGGACCGGAGCTTTCTTT,CASSLGGDRTGAFF
TRBJ1-4,TRBD1,few,TRBV6-5,TGTGCCAGCAGTTACTCGACAGGGGGGAAAAAACTGTTTTTT,CASSYSTGGKKLFF
TRBJ1-4,.,.,TRBV7-9,TGTGCCAGCAGCCACTCCCGGGGAGTTGCAACTAATGAAAAACTGTTTTTT,CASSHSRGVATNEKLFF
TRBJ1-1,.,.,TRBV12-3/TRBV12-4,TGTGCCATCGGTTACAGGGACGGGACTGAAGCTTTCTTT,CAIGYRDGTEAFF
TRBJ1-6,TRBD1,.,TRBV28,TGTGCCAGCAGTTCCATTAGGACAGGGAATTCACCCCTCCACTTT,CASSSIRTGNSPLHF